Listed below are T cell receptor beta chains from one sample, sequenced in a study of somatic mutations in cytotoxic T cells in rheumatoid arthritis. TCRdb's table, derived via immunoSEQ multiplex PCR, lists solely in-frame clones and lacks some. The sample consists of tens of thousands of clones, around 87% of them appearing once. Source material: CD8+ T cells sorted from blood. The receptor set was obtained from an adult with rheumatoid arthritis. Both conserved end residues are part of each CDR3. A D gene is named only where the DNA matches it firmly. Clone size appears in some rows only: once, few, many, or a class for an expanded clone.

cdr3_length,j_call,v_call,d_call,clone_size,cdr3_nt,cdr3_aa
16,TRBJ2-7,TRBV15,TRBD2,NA,TGTGCCACCAGCAGAGACGGGGGGGAACTAATCTACGAGCAGTACTTC,CATSRDGGELIYEQYF
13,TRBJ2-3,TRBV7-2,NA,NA,TGTGCCAGCAGCTTAATTAGCCCAGATACGCAGTATTTT,CASSLISPDTQYF
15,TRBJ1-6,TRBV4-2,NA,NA,TGTGCCAGCAGCCAAGAACAGGGAATAAATTCACCCCTCCACTTT,CASSQEQGINSPLHF
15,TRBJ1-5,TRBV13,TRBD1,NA,TGTGCCAGCAGCTTAGGGGCAGGGGGCGACCAGCCCCAGCATTTT,CASSLGAGGDQPQHF
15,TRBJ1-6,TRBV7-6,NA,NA,TGTGCCAGCAGCTTATTTTTGGGGTATGCTTCACCCCTCCACTTT,CASSLFLGYASPLHF
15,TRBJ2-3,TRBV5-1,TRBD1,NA,TGCGCCAGCGGTCGACAGGGTTTTAACACAGATACGCAGTATTTT,CASGRQGFNTDTQYF
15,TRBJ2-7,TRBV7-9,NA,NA,TGTGCCAGCAGCTTCTTGTCAGGGGTGTCCTACGAGCAGTACTTC,CASSFLSGVSYEQYF
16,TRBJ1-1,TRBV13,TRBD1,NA,TGTGCCAGCAGCGACGCCCCCACAGGGGGGAACACTGAAGCTTTCTTT,CASSDAPTGGNTEAFF
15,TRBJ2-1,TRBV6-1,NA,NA,TGTGCCAGCAGTCAGTCAGGGAGCTCCTACAATGAGCAGTTCTTC,CASSQSGSSYNEQFF
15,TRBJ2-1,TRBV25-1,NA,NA,TGTGCCAGCACCACCAGTTTCAGCTCCTACAATGAGCAGTTCTTC,CASTTSFSSYNEQFF
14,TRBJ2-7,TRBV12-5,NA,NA,TGTGCTAGTGGCTCGACAGAGATCTCCTACGAGCAGTACTTC,CASGSTEISYEQYF
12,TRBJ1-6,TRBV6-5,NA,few,TGTGCCAGCAGTTACTGGAACTCACCCCTCCACTTT,CASSYWNSPLHF
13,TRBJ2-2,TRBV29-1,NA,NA,TGCAGCGTTACCGATGGGGGCACCGGGGAGCTGTTTTTT,CSVTDGGTGELFF
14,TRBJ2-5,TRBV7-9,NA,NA,TGTGCCAGCAGCTTAGTTCTGGGGGAAGAGACCCAGTACTTC,CASSLVLGEETQYF
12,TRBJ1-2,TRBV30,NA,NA,TGTGCCTGGAATCTGGACAACTATGGCTACACCTTC,CAWNLDNYGYTF
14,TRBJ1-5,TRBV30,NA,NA,TGTGCCTGGAGTGTACTCGGGAACTATCAGCCCCAGCATTTT,CAWSVLGNYQPQHF
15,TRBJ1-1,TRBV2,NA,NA,TGTGCCAGCAGTGATTGGGGGGCTGGAAACACTGAAGCTTTCTTT,CASSDWGAGNTEAFF
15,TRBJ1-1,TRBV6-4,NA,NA,TGTGCCAGCTACCTAAAAAGTAAGGCGCCCGGTGAAGCTTTCTTT,CASYLKSKAPGEAFF
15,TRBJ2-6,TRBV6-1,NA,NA,TGTGCCAGCAGTGAAGACCAAACTTGGGCCAACGTCCTGACTTTC,CASSEDQTWANVLTF
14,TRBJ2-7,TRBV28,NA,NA,TGTGCCAGCACGGACCGGACGGCAACCTACGAGCAGTACTTC,CASTDRTATYEQYF
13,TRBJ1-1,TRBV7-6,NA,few,TGTGCCAGCAGCCAGGCAGGCAGCACTGAAGCTTTCTTT,CASSQAGSTEAFF
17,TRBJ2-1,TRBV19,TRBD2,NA,TGTGCCAGTAGTATCGGACTAGCGGGATTAACCTACAATGAGCAGTTCTTC,CASSIGLAGLTYNEQFF
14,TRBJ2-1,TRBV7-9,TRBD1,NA,TGTGCCAGCAGCCGCCGGGACAGCTACAATGAGCAGTTCTTC,CASSRRDSYNEQFF
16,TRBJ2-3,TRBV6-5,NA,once,TGTGCCAGCAGTTACATTTTTGGGGACAACACAGATACGCAGTATTTT,CASSYIFGDNTDTQYF
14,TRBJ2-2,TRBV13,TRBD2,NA,TGTGCCAGCAGCTTGGGACTAGTTTCAGGGGAGCTGTTTTTT,CASSLGLVSGELFF
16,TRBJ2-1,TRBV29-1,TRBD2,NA,TGCAGCGTTGAAGAAGCGGGACTAGCAGAATACAATGAGCAGTTCTTC,CSVEEAGLAEYNEQFF
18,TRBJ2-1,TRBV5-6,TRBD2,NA,TGTGCCAGCAGCTATCCGGACTCTTCAGCGGGAGTGGAAAATGAGCAGTTCTTC,CASSYPDSSAGVENEQFF
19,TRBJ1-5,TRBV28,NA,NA,TGTGCCAGCAGTCCTGGGATGGCAGGGGACGGTATTAGCAATCAGCCCCAGCATTTT,CASSPGMAGDGISNQPQHF
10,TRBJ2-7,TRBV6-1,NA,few,TGTGCCAGCAGGTTCTACGAGCAGTACTTC,CASRFYEQYF
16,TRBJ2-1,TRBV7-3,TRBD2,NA,TGTGCCAGCAGCTTAGAACCTAGCGGGGGGGTCGGTGAGCAGTTCTTC,CASSLEPSGGVGEQFF
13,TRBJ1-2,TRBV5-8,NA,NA,TGTGCCAGCAGCTTCCCGAATTCCTATGGCTACACCTTC,CASSFPNSYGYTF
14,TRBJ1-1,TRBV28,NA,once,TGTGCCAGCAGTTTAATGGGGGTAAACACTGAAGCTTTCTTT,CASSLMGVNTEAFF
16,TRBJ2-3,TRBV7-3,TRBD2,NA,TGTGCCAGCAGCCCCACTAGCGGGAGAGTGGGAGATACGCAGTATTTT,CASSPTSGRVGDTQYF
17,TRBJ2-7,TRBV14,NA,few,TGTGCCAGCAGCCCTCCCCTAGGAGGAGGCCAGTCCTACGAGCAGTACTTC,CASSPPLGGGQSYEQYF
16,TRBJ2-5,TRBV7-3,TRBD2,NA,TGTGCCAGCAGCCCGGGACTAGCGGGGAGCCAAGAGACCCAGTACTTC,CASSPGLAGSQETQYF
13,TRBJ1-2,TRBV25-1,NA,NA,TGTGCCAGCAGTGAATACGGCACAGGAGGCTACACCTTC,CASSEYGTGGYTF
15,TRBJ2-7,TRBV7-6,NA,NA,TGTGCCAGCAGCTTGATGGGCGGACCTCCTGGCGAGCAGTACTTC,CASSLMGGPPGEQYF
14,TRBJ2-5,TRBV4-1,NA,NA,TGCGCCAGCAGCCAAAGGGACGGACAAGAGACCCAGTACTTC,CASSQRDGQETQYF
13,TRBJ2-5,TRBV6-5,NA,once,TGTGCCAGCAGTTACCCCGGAGGCGGCACCCAGTACTTC,CASSYPGGGTQYF
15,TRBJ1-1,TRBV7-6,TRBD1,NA,TGTGCCAGCAGCCCCTCGGGACAGGGTAACACTGAAGCTTTCTTT,CASSPSGQGNTEAFF
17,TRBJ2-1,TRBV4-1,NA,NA,TGCGCCAGCAGCCAGTACGACCGGGACCCCCGGGGCAATGAGCAGTTCTTC,CASSQYDRDPRGNEQFF
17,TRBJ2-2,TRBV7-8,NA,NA,TGTGCCAGCAGCTCTACAGCCAGGGAAACGAACACCGGGGAGCTGTTTTTT,CASSSTARETNTGELFF
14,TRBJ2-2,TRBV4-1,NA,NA,TGCGCCAGCAGTCCCGAGGGGGTTGGGGGGGAGCTGTTTTTT,CASSPEGVGGELFF
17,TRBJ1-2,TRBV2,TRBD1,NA,TGTGCCAGCAGTGCTAGGGGGCGCAGGGAAGGTTATTATGGCTACACCTTC,CASSARGRREGYYGYTF
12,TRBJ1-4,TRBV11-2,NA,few,TGTGCCAGCAGCTTAACGCCCGAAAAACTGTTTTTT,CASSLTPEKLFF
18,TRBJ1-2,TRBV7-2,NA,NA,TGTGCCAGCAGCACTTATTTAATGCAAAACGGGGGTTTCTATGGCTACACCTTC,CASSTYLMQNGGFYGYTF
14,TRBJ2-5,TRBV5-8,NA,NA,TGTGCCAGCAGCTTTGGCCTTATGGACGAGACCCAGTACTTC,CASSFGLMDETQYF
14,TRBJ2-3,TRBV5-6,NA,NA,TGTGCCAGCAGCTATGCCGGGGACACAGATACGCAGTATTTT,CASSYAGDTDTQYF
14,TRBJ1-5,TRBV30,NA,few,TGTGCCTGGAGCGAGGGACATGGCAATCAGCCCCAGCATTTT,CAWSEGHGNQPQHF
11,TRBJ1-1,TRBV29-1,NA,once,TGCAGCGTTGTTGGCTACACTGAAGCTTTCTTT,CSVVGYTEAFF
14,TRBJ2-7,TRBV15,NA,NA,TGTGCCACCAGCAGAGTGCAGGCCGGCTACGAGCAGTACTTC,CATSRVQAGYEQYF
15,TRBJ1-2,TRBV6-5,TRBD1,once,TGTGCCAGCAGTTACGGGACAGTAGGGTTTTATGGCTACACCTTC,CASSYGTVGFYGYTF
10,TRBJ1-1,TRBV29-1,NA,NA,TGCAGCGTCCAGATAACTGAAGCTTTCTTT,CSVQITEAFF
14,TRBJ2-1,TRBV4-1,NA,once,TGCGCCAGCAGTACAAAGAGCTCCTACAATGAGCAGTTCTTC,CASSTKSSYNEQFF
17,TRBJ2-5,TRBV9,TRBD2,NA,TGTGCCAGCAGCGAGGGACTAGCGGGGGCCCTACAAGAGACCCAGTACTTC,CASSEGLAGALQETQYF
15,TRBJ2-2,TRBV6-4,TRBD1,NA,TGTGCCAGCAGCCCAGGGGGCCCCAACACCGGGGAGCTGTTTTTT,CASSPGGPNTGELFF
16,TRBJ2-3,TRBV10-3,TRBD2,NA,TGTGCCATCAGTGATTCTCGGGCGGGAGATGCAGATACGCAGTATTTT,CAISDSRAGDADTQYF
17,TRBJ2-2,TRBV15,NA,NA,TGTGCCACCAGCTTTAGGGGGGGGACAGCGAACACCGGGGAGCTGTTTTTT,CATSFRGGTANTGELFF
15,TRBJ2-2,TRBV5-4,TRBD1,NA,TGTGCCAGCAGCGCGGACAGGGAGAACACCGGGGAGCTGTTTTTT,CASSADRENTGELFF